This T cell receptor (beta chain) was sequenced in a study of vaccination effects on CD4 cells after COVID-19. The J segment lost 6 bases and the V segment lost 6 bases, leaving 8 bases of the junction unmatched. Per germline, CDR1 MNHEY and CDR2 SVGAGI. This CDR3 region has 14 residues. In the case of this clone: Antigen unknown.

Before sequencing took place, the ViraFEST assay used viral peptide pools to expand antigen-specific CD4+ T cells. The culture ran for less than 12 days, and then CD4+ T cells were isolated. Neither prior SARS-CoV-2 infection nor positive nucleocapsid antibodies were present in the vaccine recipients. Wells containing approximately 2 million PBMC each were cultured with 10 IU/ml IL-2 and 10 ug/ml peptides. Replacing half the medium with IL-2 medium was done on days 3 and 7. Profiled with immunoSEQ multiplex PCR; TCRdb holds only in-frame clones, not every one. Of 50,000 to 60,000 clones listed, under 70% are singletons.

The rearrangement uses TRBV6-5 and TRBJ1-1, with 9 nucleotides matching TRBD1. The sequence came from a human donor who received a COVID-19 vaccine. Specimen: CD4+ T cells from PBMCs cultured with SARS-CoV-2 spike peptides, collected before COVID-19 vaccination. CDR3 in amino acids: CASRSTGGLPEAFF. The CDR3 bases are TGTGCCAGCAGATCCACAGGGGGCCTTCCTGAAGCTTTCTTT.